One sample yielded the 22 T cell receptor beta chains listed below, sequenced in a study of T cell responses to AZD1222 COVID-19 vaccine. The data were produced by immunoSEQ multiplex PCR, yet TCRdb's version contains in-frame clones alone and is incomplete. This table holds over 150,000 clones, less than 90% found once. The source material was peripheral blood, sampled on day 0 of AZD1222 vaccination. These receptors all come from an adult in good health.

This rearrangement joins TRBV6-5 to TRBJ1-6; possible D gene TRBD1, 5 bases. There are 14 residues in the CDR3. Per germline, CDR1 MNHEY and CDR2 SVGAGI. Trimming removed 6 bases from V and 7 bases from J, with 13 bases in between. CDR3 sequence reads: CASRRDGSNSPLHF. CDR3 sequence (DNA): TGTGCCAGCAGGAGGGACGGTTCGAATTCACCCCTCCACTTT.

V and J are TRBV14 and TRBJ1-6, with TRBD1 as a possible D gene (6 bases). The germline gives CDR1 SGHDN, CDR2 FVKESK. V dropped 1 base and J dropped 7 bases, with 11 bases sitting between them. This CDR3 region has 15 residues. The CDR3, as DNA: TGTGCCAGCAGCCAAGGACAGGTCAGGAATTCACCCCTCCACTTT. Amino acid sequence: CASSQGQVRNSPLHF.

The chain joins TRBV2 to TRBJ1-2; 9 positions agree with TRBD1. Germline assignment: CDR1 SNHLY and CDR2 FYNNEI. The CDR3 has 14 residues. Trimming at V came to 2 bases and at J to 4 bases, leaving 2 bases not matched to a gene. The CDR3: CASSESQGAYGYTF. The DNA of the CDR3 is TGTGCCAGCAGTGAATCACAGGGGGCCTATGGCTACACCTTC. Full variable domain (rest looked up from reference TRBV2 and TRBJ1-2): EPEVTQTPSHQVTQMGQEVILRCVPISNHLYFYWYRQILGQKVEFLVSFYNNEISEKSEIFDDQFSVERPDGSNFTLKIRSTKLEDSAMYFCASSESQGAYGYTFGSGTRLTVV.

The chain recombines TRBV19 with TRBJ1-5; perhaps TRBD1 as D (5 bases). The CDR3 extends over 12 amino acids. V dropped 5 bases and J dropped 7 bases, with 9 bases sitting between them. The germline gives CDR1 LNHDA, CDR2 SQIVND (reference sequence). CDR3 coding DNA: TGTGCCAGTAGTGCTCAGGGCCAGCCCCAGCATTTT. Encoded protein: CASSAQGQPQHF.

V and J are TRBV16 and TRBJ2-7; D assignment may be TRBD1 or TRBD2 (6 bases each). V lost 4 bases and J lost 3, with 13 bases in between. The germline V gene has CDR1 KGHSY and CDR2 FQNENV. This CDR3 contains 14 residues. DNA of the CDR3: TGTGCCAGCAGCCCCGACGGAGGGGGCTACGAGCAGTACTTC. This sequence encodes CASSPDGGGYEQYF.

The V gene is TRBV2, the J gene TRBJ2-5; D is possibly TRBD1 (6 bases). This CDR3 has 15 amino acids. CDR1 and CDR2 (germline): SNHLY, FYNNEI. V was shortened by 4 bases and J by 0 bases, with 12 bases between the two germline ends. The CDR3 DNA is TGTGCCAGCAGTGCACTGGGACAAAACCAAGAGACCCAGTACTTC. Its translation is CASSALGQNQETQYF.

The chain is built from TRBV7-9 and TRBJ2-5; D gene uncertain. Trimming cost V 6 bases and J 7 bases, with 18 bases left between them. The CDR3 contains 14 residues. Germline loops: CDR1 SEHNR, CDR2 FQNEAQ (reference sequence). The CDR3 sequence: CASSLKPPPGTQYF. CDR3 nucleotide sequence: TGTGCCAGCAGTCTCAAGCCCCCGCCAGGGACCCAGTACTTC.

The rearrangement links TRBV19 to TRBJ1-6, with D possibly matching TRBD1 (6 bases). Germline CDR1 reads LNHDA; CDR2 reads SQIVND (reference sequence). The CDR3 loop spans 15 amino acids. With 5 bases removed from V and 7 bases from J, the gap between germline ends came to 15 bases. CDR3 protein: CASSPQQGANSPLHF. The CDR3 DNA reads TGTGCCAGTAGTCCTCAACAGGGTGCAAATTCACCCCTCCACTTT.

In nucleotides, the CDR3 is TGTGCCTGGAGAGACGACAGGGTACGGGGTCAGCCCCAGCATTTT. Translation gives CAWRDDRVRGQPQHF. This chain uses TRBV30 with TRBJ1-5, with TRBD1 matching over 7 bases. The CDR3 extends over 15 amino acids. Trimming cost V 3 bases and J 6 bases; bases outside gene matches: 11. Germline V gene lookup returns CDR1 GTSNPN and CDR2 SVGIG (reference sequence). Complete variable domain (other parts from reference TRBV30 and TRBJ1-5): SQTIHQWPATLVQPVGSPLSLECTVEGTSNPNLYWYRQAAGRGLQLLFYSVGIGQISSEVPQNLSASRPQDRQFILSSKKLLLSDSGFYLCAWRDDRVRGQPQHFGDGTRLSIL.

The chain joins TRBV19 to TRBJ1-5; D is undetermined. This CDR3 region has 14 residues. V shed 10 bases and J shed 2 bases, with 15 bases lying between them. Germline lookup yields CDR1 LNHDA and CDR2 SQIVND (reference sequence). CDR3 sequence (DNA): TGTGCCACTATCGACGGAATTGGCAATCAGCCCCAGCATTTT. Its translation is CATIDGIGNQPQHF. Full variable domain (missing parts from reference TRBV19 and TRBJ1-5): DGGITQSPKYLFRKEGQNVTLSCEQNLNHDAMYWYRQDPGQGLRLIYYSQIVNDFQKGDIAEGYSVSREKKESFPLTVTSAQKNPTAFYLCATIDGIGNQPQHFGDGTRLSIL.

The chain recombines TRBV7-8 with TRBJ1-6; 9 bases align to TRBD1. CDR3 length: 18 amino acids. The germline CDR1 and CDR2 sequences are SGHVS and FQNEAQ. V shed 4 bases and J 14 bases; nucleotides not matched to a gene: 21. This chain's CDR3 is CASSYLLTGTGRIGSLHF. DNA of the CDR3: TGTGCCAGCAGCTACCTCCTGACCGGGACAGGGAGGATTGGATCCCTCCACTTT.

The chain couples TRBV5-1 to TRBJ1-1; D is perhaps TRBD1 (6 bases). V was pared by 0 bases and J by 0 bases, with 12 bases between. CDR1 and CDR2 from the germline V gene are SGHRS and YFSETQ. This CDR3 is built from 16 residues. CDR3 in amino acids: CASSLEGGGMNTEAFF. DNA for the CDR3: TGCGCCAGCAGCTTGGAGGGGGGCGGTATGAACACTGAAGCTTTCTTT.

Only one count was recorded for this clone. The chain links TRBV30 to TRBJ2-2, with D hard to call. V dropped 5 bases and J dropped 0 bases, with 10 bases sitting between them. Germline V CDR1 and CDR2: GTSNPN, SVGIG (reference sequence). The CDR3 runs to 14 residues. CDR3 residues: CAWPGSANTGELFF. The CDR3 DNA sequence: TGTGCCTGGCCGGGCAGCGCGAACACCGGGGAGCTGTTTTTT.

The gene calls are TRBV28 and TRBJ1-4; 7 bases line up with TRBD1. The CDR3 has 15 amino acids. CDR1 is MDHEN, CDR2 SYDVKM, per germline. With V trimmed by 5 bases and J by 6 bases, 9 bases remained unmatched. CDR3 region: CASSRTRGRDEKLFF. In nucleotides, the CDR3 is TGTGCCAGCAGTCGCACAAGGGGGCGAGATGAAAAACTGTTTTTT.

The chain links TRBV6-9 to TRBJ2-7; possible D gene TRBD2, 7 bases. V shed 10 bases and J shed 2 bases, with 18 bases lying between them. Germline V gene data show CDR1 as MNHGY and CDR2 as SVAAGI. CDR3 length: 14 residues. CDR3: CANPRGGCPYEQYF. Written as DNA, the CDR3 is TGTGCCAATCCGAGGGGGGGTTGCCCCTACGAGCAGTACTTC.

The CDR3 coding sequence is TGTGCCAGCAGCGTAGCGACAGGGGGAAGCTCTGGAAACACCATATATTTT. Residues: CASSVATGGSSGNTIYF. The rearrangement uses TRBV9 and TRBJ1-3; 9 nucleotides line up with TRBD1. The V gene's germline CDR1 is SGDLS and CDR2 YYNGEE. With V trimmed by 0 bases and J by 0 bases, 4 bases remained unmatched. The CDR3 sequence is 17 residues long.

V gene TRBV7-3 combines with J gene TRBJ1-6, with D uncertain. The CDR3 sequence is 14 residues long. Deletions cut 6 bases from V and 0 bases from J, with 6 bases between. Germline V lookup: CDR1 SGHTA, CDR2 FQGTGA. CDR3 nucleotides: TGTGCCAGCAGTTCCAGCTCCTATAATTCACCCCTCCACTTT. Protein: CASSSSSYNSPLHF. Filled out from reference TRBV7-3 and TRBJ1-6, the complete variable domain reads GAGVSQTPSNKVTEKGKYVELRCDPISGHTALYWYRQSLGQGPEFLIYFQGTGAADDSGLPNDRFFAVRPEGSVSTLKIQRTERGDSAVYLCASSSSSYNSPLHFGNGTRLTVT.

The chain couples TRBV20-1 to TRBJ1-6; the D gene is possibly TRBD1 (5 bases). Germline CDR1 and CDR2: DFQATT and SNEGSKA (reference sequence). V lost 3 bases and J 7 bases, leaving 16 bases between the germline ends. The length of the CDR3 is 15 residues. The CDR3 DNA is TGCAGTGCTAGTAACGGGGACTCCTGGAATTCACCCCTCCACTTT. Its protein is CSASNGDSWNSPLHF.

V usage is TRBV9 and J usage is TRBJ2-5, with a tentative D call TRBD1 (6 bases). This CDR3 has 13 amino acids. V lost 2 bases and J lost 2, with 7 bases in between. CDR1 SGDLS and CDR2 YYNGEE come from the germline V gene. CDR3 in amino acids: CASSVGAQETQYF. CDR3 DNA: TGTGCCAGCAGCGTGGGGGCTCAAGAGACCCAGTACTTC. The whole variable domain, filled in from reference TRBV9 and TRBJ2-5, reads DSGVTQTPKHLITATGQRVTLRCSPRSGDLSVYWYQQSLDQGLQFLIQYYNGEERAKGNILERFSAQQFPDLHSELNLSSLELGDSALYFCASSVGAQETQYFGPGTRLLVL.

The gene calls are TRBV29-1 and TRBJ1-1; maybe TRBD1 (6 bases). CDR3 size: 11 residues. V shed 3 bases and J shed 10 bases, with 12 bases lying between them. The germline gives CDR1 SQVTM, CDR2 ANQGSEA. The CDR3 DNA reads TGCAGCGTTGATGATTTGGACAGAGCTTTCTTT. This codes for CSVDDLDRAFF.

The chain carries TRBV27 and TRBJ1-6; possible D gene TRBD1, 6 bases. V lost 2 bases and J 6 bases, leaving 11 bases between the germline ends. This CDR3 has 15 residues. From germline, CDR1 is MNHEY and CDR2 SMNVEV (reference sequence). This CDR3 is CASSLDRLPNSPLHF. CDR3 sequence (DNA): TGTGCCAGCAGTTTAGACAGGCTCCCTAATTCACCCCTCCACTTT.

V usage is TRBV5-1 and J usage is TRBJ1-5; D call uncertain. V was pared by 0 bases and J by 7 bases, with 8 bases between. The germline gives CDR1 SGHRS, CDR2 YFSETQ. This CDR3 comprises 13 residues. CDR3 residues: CASSLAEEQPQHF. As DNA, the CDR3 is TGCGCCAGCAGCTTGGCAGAAGAACAGCCCCAGCATTTT.